The 3 T cell receptor beta chains given below trace back to one sample, sequenced in a study of blood T cells in healthy people across ages. The authors ran a second PCR of roughly 6 to 12 cycles using a sample-barcoded 5' primer and a J-beta primer mix. From the 5' RACE reads, TCRdb called clonotypes with MiXCR, one entry per CDR3 protein. Here the sample spans roughly 700,000 distinct CDR3 sequences, roughly 50% being singletons. Sequences were obtained from blood. Receptors were obtained from a woman aged 55-70 years in good health.

The chain joins TRBV4-3 to TRBJ2-1, with D possibly TRBD2 on 6 matching bases. The CDR3 spans 17 residues. Deletions cut 0 bases from V and 2 bases from J, with 14 bases between. Germline V gene data show CDR1 as LGHNA and CDR2 as YSLEER. The CDR3 region is CASSQDWGVGAYNEQFF. CDR3 bases: TGCGCCAGCAGCCAAGATTGGGGGGTCGGGGCCTACAATGAGCAGTTCTTC.

This clonotype has just a few counts. This CDR3 reads CASSVFARGVDEQFF. In nucleotides, the CDR3 is TGTGCCAGCAGCGTATTTGCCAGGGGTGTGGATGAGCAGTTCTTC. The rearrangement joins TRBV9 to TRBJ2-1, with D perhaps matching TRBD1 (6 bases). Germline V gene sequence: CDR1 SGDLS, CDR2 YYNGEE. Trimming stripped 1 base from V and 8 bases from J, with 16 bases between. The CDR3 runs to 15 residues.

The count of this clonotype is one. The chain joins TRBV5-6 to TRBJ2-4; 8 positions agree with TRBD1. V dropped 1 base and J dropped 4; count of bases not matched to a gene: 4. Germline-derived CDR1 and CDR2 are SGHDT and YYEEEE. There are 15 residues in the CDR3. CDR3 in DNA: TGTGCCAGCAGCTTGCCCCGGACAGGGAAAAACATTCAGTACTTC. This translates into CASSLPRTGKNIQYF. The full variable domain, with the rest looked up from reference TRBV5-6 and TRBJ2-4, is DAGVTQSPTHLIKTRGQQVTLRCSPKSGHDTVSWYQQALGQGPQFIFQYYEEEERQRGNFPDRFSGHQFPNYSSELNVNALLLGDSALYLCASSLPRTGKNIQYFGAGTRLSVL.